A selection of T cell receptor beta chains follows, all from one sample in a study of CD8 T cells in Susac syndrome. Via MiXCR, TCRdb re-called the immunoSEQ multiplex PCR reads, giving one row per CDR3 protein. Among under 200,000 distinct CDR3 sequences listed, roughly 96% were seen once. Sequences were obtained from CD4+ T cells from PBMCs. These receptor sequences come from a human donor in good health. Both conserved end residues are part of each CDR3. Each record gives: D gene, J gene, V gene, clone size, CDR3 protein, CDR3 DNA. D genes are given only for firm matches. For some rows the clone size is stated as once, few or many, or as a class when expanded; others skip it.

D: -; J: TRBJ1-1; V: TRBV30; size: -; CDR3: CAWNAAYTEAFF; DNA: TGTGCCTGGAATGCGGCTTACACTGAAGCTTTCTTT
D: -; J: TRBJ2-5; V: TRBV9; size: -; CDR3: CASSVDGRVVETQYF; DNA: TGTGCCAGCAGCGTAGACGGCAGGGTGGTGGAGACCCAGTACTTC
D: -; J: TRBJ2-1; V: TRBV20-1; size: once; CDR3: CSAVAVFYNEQFF; DNA: TGCAGTGCCGTAGCGGTGTTCTACAATGAGCAGTTCTTC
D: -; J: TRBJ2-1; V: TRBV24-1; size: -; CDR3: CATSSSGVSYNEQFF; DNA: TGTGCCACCAGTAGCTCTGGGGTCTCCTACAATGAGCAGTTCTTC
D: -; J: TRBJ1-5; V: TRBV20-1; size: -; CDR3: CSARTSNQPQHF; DNA: TGCAGTGCTAGAACAAGCAATCAGCCCCAGCATTTT
D: -; J: TRBJ1-1; V: TRBV4-1; size: -; CDR3: CASSPPGPAKAFF; DNA: TGCGCCAGCAGCCCGCCGGGGCCTGCGAAAGCTTTCTTT
D: -; J: TRBJ1-2; V: TRBV20-1; size: -; CDR3: CSASTANYGYTF; DNA: TGCAGTGCTAGTACAGCGAACTATGGCTACACCTTC
D: TRBD2; J: TRBJ2-1; V: TRBV7-7; size: -; CDR3: CASSRTSGRNGEQFF; DNA: TGTGCTAGCAGCCGGACTAGCGGGAGGAATGGTGAGCAGTTCTTC
D: -; J: TRBJ2-5; V: TRBV20-1; size: -; CDR3: CSAPQRAGGETQYF; DNA: TGCAGTGCTCCTCAGAGGGCCGGGGGAGAGACCCAGTACTTC
D: -; J: TRBJ1-5; V: TRBV20-1; size: -; CDR3: CSASGRTGNQPQHF; DNA: TGCAGTGCTAGTGGTAGGACTGGCAATCAGCCCCAGCATTTT
D: TRBD1; J: TRBJ1-2; V: TRBV12-3/TRBV12-4; size: -; CDR3: CASSPTKDRGIYGYTF; DNA: TGTGCCAGCAGTCCCACAAAGGACAGGGGAATCTATGGCTACACCTTC
D: -; J: TRBJ2-5; V: TRBV4-1; size: -; CDR3: CASSQEEQETQYF; DNA: TGCGCCAGCAGCCAAGAGGAGCAAGAGACCCAGTACTTC
D: TRBD2; J: TRBJ2-7; V: TRBV3-1; size: -; CDR3: CASSRRGTSGLGSYEQYF; DNA: TGTGCCAGCAGCCGAAGAGGGACTAGCGGATTGGGATCGTACGAGCAGTACTTC
D: TRBD1; J: TRBJ2-1; V: TRBV6-2/TRBV6-3; size: once; CDR3: CATHESGQGSNQFF; DNA: TGTGCCACGCACGAGTCGGGACAGGGGTCCAACCAGTTCTTC
D: -; J: TRBJ2-7; V: TRBV10-3; size: -; CDR3: CAISETNLAEQYF; DNA: TGTGCCATCAGTGAGACCAACCTCGCCGAGCAGTACTTC
D: -; J: TRBJ2-6; V: TRBV30; size: -; CDR3: CAWSVLGSGANVLTF; DNA: TGTGCCTGGAGTGTCTTGGGGTCTGGGGCCAACGTCCTGACTTTC
D: -; J: TRBJ2-3; V: TRBV29-1; size: -; CDR3: CSVGPDQYTDTQYF; DNA: TGCAGCGTGGGGCCCGACCAATACACAGATACGCAGTATTTT
D: -; J: TRBJ2-6; V: TRBV29-1; size: -; CDR3: CSVQGSGSGANVLTF; DNA: TGCAGCGTTCAAGGATCGGGATCTGGGGCCAACGTCCTGACTTTC
D: -; J: TRBJ2-7; V: TRBV3-1; size: -; CDR3: CASSQRTVTYEQYF; DNA: TGTGCCAGCAGCCAAAGGACAGTTACCTACGAGCAGTACTTC
D: TRBD2; J: TRBJ2-1; V: TRBV9; size: -; CDR3: CASSDTHSGSGEQFF; DNA: TGTGCCAGCAGCGACACACATAGCGGGAGTGGTGAGCAGTTCTTC
D: TRBD1; J: TRBJ1-5; V: TRBV20-1; size: -; CDR3: CSARPGQGFNQPQHF; DNA: TGCAGTGCTAGGCCGGGACAGGGATTCAATCAGCCCCAGCATTTT
D: -; J: TRBJ1-6; V: TRBV15; size: once; CDR3: CATSRTVNSPLHF; DNA: TGTGCCACCAGCAGAACGGTTAATTCACCCCTCCACTTT
D: -; J: TRBJ2-5; V: TRBV7-9; size: -; CDR3: CASSARGQETQYF; DNA: TGTGCCAGCTCGGCGAGGGGGCAAGAGACCCAGTACTTC
D: TRBD2; J: TRBJ2-5; V: TRBV20-1; size: -; CDR3: CSARRSRGGFGETQYF; DNA: TGCAGTGCTAGGAGGTCGAGGGGAGGGTTTGGGGAGACCCAGTACTTC
D: -; J: TRBJ2-5; V: TRBV29-1; size: -; CDR3: CSDGLQETQYF; DNA: TGCAGCGATGGATTGCAAGAGACCCAGTACTTC